The clone carrying this T cell receptor beta chain was seen a single time. Its antigen is undetermined. The CDR3 spans 12 residues. The V end was cut by 6 bases, the J end by 4 bases, with 8 bases between. Per the germline V gene, CDR1 is MNHNY and CDR2 is SVGAGI (reference sequence). Vbeta (60) and Jbeta (13) primers were used in the PCR. Generated by immunoSEQ multiplex PCR, the TCRdb table keeps only in-frame clones and is missing some. Seen here are about 220,000 clones, over 65% observed once, and the top ten hold roughly 0.62%. This sample is part of a study of cytomegalovirus exposure and HLA in healthy donors. The overall study: An analysis done earlier identified 117 million unique TCR beta sequences from 190 million or so T cells. Study-wide findings and caveats: The authors confirmed in vitro that three CMV-associated chains were specific for CMV antigens. DRB1 had the most TCR associations and HLA-C the fewest, a later analysis found, with rates varying by HLA locus. Common viral pathogens were later found to be apparently linked to several of the most significant clusters.

J is TRBJ2-3 and V is TRBV6-6, with no clear D. Source material: PBMCs. This TCR came from a man aged 18 to 29 in good health and CMV-seronegative. In DNA, the CDR3 is TGTGCCAGCAGCTGGAGCTCAGATACGCAGTATTTT. Translating it yields CASSWSSDTQYF.